This T cell receptor beta chain was identified in a study of shared clonotypes between healthy human individuals. For this clone: Its antigen is unknown.

Study-level results: Naive subsets generally exceeded memory subsets in estimated richness.

Per sorted-subset replicate PCR, input was approximately 200 ng DNA, representing roughly 28,000 T cell genomes. Sequencing was performed with immunoSEQ multiplex PCR; in TCRdb, only in-frame clones are kept and a portion is missing. The sample shows about 680,000 clones, 73% of them seen only once. CD45RA+ naive and CD45RA-negative memory subsets were separated from CD4+ cells. This receptor was taken from a woman in her twenties or thirties in good health. Specimen: memory CD4+ T cells sorted from blood. Subset in this sample: CD45RA-negative fraction.

The CDR3 is CASSASNTGELFF. The CDR3, as DNA: TGTGCCAGCAGCGCTAGTAACACCGGGGAGCTGTTTTTT. J is TRBJ2-2 and V is TRBV7-6; D gene unclear. V was clipped by 5 bases and J by 2 bases, with 6 bases between them. CDR1 SGHVS and CDR2 FNYEAQ come from the germline V gene. The CDR3 runs to 13 residues.